This T cell receptor (beta chain) was retrieved from a study of blood T cell repertoires in COVID-19. About the study: Collection of acute and convalescent COVID-19 samples took place in the United States, Italy and Spain. PBMCs, B-cell-depleted T cells, or T cells provided the cDNA or gDNA that made up the material.

Authors' processing steps: Amplification of reference gene primers was used by the study to estimate nucleated cell counts. Produced via immunoSEQ multiplex PCR; TCRdb's table is partial and in-frame only. V and J calls and clone size are given by that table; D and trimming were obtained from the DNA. The sample has 170,000 or so clones; over 80% are singletons. This clone was picked up a small number of times. The germline V gene has CDR1 ENHRY and CDR2 SYGVKD. V was shortened by 5 bases and J by 4 bases, with 18 bases between the two germline ends. This CDR3 spans 16 amino acids. Sequencing input: peripheral blood. The TCR comes from a woman aged 55-70 years with acute or convalescent COVID-19. The rearrangement joins TRBV10-3 to TRBJ1-3, with D possibly TRBD1 on 6 matching bases. CDR3 amino acids: CAISHGQHSFGNTIYF. The CDR3 coding sequence is TGTGCCATCAGTCATGGACAGCACTCTTTCGGAAACACCATATATTTT.